Presented here are 6 T cell receptor beta chains from one specimen sequenced in a study of cytomegalovirus exposure and HLA in healthy donors (dated by TCRdb to between 2016 and 2019). Libraries came from the immunoSEQ multiplex PCR assay. For the multiplex PCR, a mixture combining 60 forward primers for TCR Vbeta segments and 13 reverse primers for TCR Jbeta segments was used. TCRdb's version of the immuneACCESS table is confined to in-frame rearrangements and falls short of the full clone set. An unresolved V gene accounts for under half of the shortfall where checked; the remainder is of unknown origin. For this sample there are approximately 150,000 clones; under 85% appear just once. The ten largest clones capture around 4.9% of the sample. Source material: PBMCs. The receptors shown here come from a man aged 18 to 35 in good health and CMV-seronegative.

The chain has TRBV4-3 and TRBJ2-3; tentatively, D is TRBD2 (5 bases). The V end was cut by 0 bases, the J end by 1 base, with 8 bases between. Per germline, CDR1 LGHNA and CDR2 YSLEER. The CDR3 runs 15 residues. The CDR3 DNA reads TGCGCCAGCAGCCAAGATGGGAGCGGCACAGATACGCAGTATTTT. This gives the protein CASSQDGSGTDTQYF.

V is TRBV12-5 and J is TRBJ1-2, with 7 bases that match TRBD1. The CDR3 consists of 13 residues. Trimming cost V 10 bases and J 7 bases; bases outside gene matches: 12. Looked up from germline, CDR1 is LGHNT and CDR2 is FRNRAP. CDR3 coding DNA: TGTGCTATCCCCGACAGGGACTGGGTTGGCTACACCTTC. It specifies CAIPDRDWVGYTF.

The rearrangement uses TRBV5-1 and TRBJ1-4; TRBD1 aligns across 7 bases. There are 15 residues in the CDR3. The ends lost 0 bases at V and 8 bases at J; junction bases unmatched: 7. Germline values: CDR1 SGHRS, CDR2 YFSETQ. The CDR3 nucleotides read TGCGCCAGCAGCTTGGCAGGGGGATCCGGCGAAAAACTGTTTTTT. As protein: CASSLAGGSGEKLFF.

This clone is a singleton in its sample. DNA for the CDR3: TGTGCCAGCAGCTGGGGGGACAGGGCTAAAAGAGATACGCAGTATTTT. Translation gives CASSWGDRAKRDTQYF. The genes are TRBV5-6 and TRBJ2-3; TRBD1 matches at 9 bases. Germline V CDR1 and CDR2: SGHDT, YYEEEE. V lost 3 bases and J lost 5; bases outside the gene matches: 10. The CDR3 totals 16 residues. Looking up the rest from reference TRBV5-6 and TRBJ2-3 gives the full variable domain: DAGVTQSPTHLIKTRGQQVTLRCSPKSGHDTVSWYQQALGQGPQFIFQYYEEEERQRGNFPDRFSGHQFPNYSSELNVNALLLGDSALYLCASSWGDRAKRDTQYFGPGTRLTVL.

The gene calls are TRBV19 and TRBJ1-1; D ambiguous. V gave up 5 bases and J gave up 8 bases, with 15 bases separating them. The CDR3 runs to 13 residues. Germline CDR1 reads LNHDA; CDR2 reads SQIVND (reference sequence). CDR3 in amino acids: CASSFSPSSEAFF. The CDR3 DNA reads as TGTGCCAGTAGTTTCTCCCCGTCCTCGGAAGCTTTCTTT.

The rearrangement links TRBV7-2 to TRBJ2-7, with D maybe TRBD1 (5 bases). Between the trimmed V and J ends, which lost 1 base and 4 bases, there was a span of 11 bases. Germline V gene lookup returns CDR1 SGHTA and CDR2 FQGNSA. The CDR3 consists of 14 residues. The DNA for the CDR3 is TGTGCCAGCAGCTTAGGTTTCCAGGGATACGAGCAGTACTTC. Translation: CASSLGFQGYEQYF. Full variable domain (outside the CDR3, taken from reference TRBV7-2 and TRBJ2-7): GAGVSQSPSNKVTEKGKDVELRCDPISGHTALYWYRQSLGQGLEFLIYFQGNSAPDKSGLPSDRFSAERTGGSVSTLTIQRTQQEDSAVYLCASSLGFQGYEQYFGPGTRLTVT.